The 15 T cell receptor beta chains below were found in one sample sequenced in a study of cytomegalovirus exposure and HLA in healthy donors. PCR was performed using 60 Vbeta and 13 Jbeta primers. Repertoires were generated with immunoSEQ multiplex PCR, while TCRdb's copy carries only in-frame clones and drops some. The sample holds around 170,000 clones; 75% to 90% are singletons and the top ten take 1.5%. Sequencing was performed on PBMCs. The receptors derive from a woman under 30 in good health and CMV-seronegative.

V gene TRBV5-4 combines with J gene TRBJ2-2; 7 bases line up with TRBD1. The V gene end was trimmed by 4 bases and the J gene end by 8 bases; junction bases not matched to a gene: 5. The CDR3 contains 13 residues. CDR1 is SGHNT and CDR2 is YYREEE in the germline V gene (reference sequence). This chain's CDR3 is CASSKDRLGELFF. The CDR3, as DNA: TGTGCCAGCAGCAAGGACAGGCTGGGGGAGCTGTTTTTT.

The chain combines TRBV30 with TRBJ1-5; D possibly corresponds to TRBD1 (5 bases). Germline CDR1 GTSNPN, CDR2 SVGIG (reference sequence). V lost 0 bases, J lost 7 bases, and 13 bases lay in between. The CDR3 spans 14 residues. CDR3 sequence: CAWSVWGVWQPQHF. The CDR3 DNA follows: TGTGCCTGGAGTGTATGGGGGGTCTGGCAGCCCCAGCATTTT.

This clone was recorded once. The chain links TRBV27 to TRBJ2-3; TRBD2 matches at 13 bases. CDR3 length equals 18 residues. Germline assignment: CDR1 MNHEY and CDR2 SMNVEV (reference sequence). Trimming removed 2 bases from V and 0 bases from J; junction bases left unmatched: 5. The CDR3 loop reads CASSLMTSGGPSTDTQYF. CDR3 DNA: TGTGCCAGCAGTTTAATGACTAGCGGGGGGCCTAGCACAGATACGCAGTATTTT.

The V gene is TRBV7-9, the J gene TRBJ1-5, with 11 bases fitting TRBD1. Germline V CDR1 and CDR2: SEHNR, FQNEAQ (reference sequence). Trimming removed 3 bases from V and 4 bases from J; junction bases left unmatched: 11. The CDR3 runs 18 residues. The CDR3 sequence is CASSLSLSGTGGNQPQHF. The CDR3 nucleotides read TGTGCCAGCAGCTTGAGTTTAAGCGGGACAGGGGGAAATCAGCCCCAGCATTTT.

CDR3 nucleotides: TGTGCCAGCAGCCGATTGGGGCCCGGGGAGCTGTTTTTT. Amino acids: CASSRLGPGELFF. V is TRBV28 and J is TRBJ2-2; TRBD1 might be the D (5 bases). Germline loops: CDR1 MDHEN, CDR2 SYDVKM. Trimming took 6 bases from V and 6 from J, leaving 11 bases between them. The CDR3 runs to 13 residues.

The rearrangement joins TRBV6-1 to TRBJ2-5, with a tentative D call TRBD2 (5 bases). Germline assignment: CDR1 MNHNS and CDR2 SASEGT. V shed 1 base and J shed 5 bases, with 23 bases lying between them. This CDR3 region has 18 residues. In DNA form, the CDR3 reads TGTGCCAGCAGTGAAGAATTGATTGGGGTGTCGGAGGAGGAGACCCAGTACTTC. This encodes CASSEELIGVSEEETQYF.

This clone was seen a handful of times. The chain has TRBV6-5 and TRBJ2-5, with D possibly matching TRBD1 (7 bases). V lost 6 bases, J lost 5 bases, and 10 bases lay in between. The length of the CDR3 is 12 residues. Per the germline V gene, CDR1 is MNHEY and CDR2 is SVGAGI. This CDR3 reads CASSRGRETQYF. The CDR3 DNA reads TGTGCCAGCAGCAGGGGGAGGGAGACCCAGTACTTC.

V gene TRBV11-2 combines with J gene TRBJ2-7, with 7 bases that match TRBD1. V shed 2 bases, J shed 0 bases, and the junction held 4 bases outside the gene matches. Germline CDR1 is SGHAT and CDR2 is FQNNGV. This CDR3 is built from 15 residues. Here the CDR3 reads CASSLLSGGSYEQYF. CDR3 coding DNA: TGTGCCAGCAGCTTACTCTCAGGGGGCTCCTACGAGCAGTACTTC.

The rearrangement uses TRBV10-1 and TRBJ1-1; D is undetermined. Germline V CDR1 and CDR2: WNHNN, SYGVQD (reference sequence). The V end was cut by 3 bases, the J end by 1 base, with 6 bases between. The CDR3 extends over 13 amino acids. The DNA for the CDR3 is TGCGCCAGCAGTGATCTAACGAACACTGAAGCTTTCTTT. It codes for CASSDLTNTEAFF.

The chain carries TRBV19 and TRBJ1-1; tentatively, D is TRBD1 (6 bases). Looked up from germline, CDR1 is LNHDA and CDR2 is SQIVND (reference sequence). CDR3 length: 14 amino acids. The CDR3 bases are TGTGCAAGTGCCTTCGGGGGGCTGAACACTGAAGCTTTCTTT. It yields the protein CASAFGGLNTEAFF.

The chain combines TRBV5-5 with TRBJ2-2, with D possibly matching TRBD1 (5 bases). The CDR3 contains 16 residues. V lost 4 bases and J 6 bases, leaving 19 bases between the germline ends. In germline, CDR1 is SGHKS, CDR2 YYEKEE (reference sequence). CDR3 nucleotides: TGTGCCAGCAGCCCGGTTGACAGTATCCCTGCCGGGGAGCTGTTTTTT. It codes for CASSPVDSIPAGELFF.

This clone has only a few counts. The genes are TRBV30 and TRBJ1-2, with D unclear. Germline CDR1 GTSNPN, CDR2 SVGIG (reference sequence). CDR3 length: 13 amino acids. V dropped 0 bases and J dropped 7 bases, with 12 bases sitting between them. The CDR3 loop is CAWSVARQAGYTF. As DNA, the CDR3 is TGTGCCTGGAGTGTAGCCAGGCAGGCTGGCTACACCTTC. The variable domain in full, completed from reference TRBV30 and TRBJ1-2, reads SQTIHQWPATLVQPVGSPLSLECTVEGTSNPNLYWYRQAAGRGLQLLFYSVGIGQISSEVPQNLSASRPQDRQFILSSKKLLLSDSGFYLCAWSVARQAGYTFGSGTRLTVV.

The chain employs TRBV7-2 and TRBJ2-6, with a possible D match to TRBD1 (5 bases). CDR1 and CDR2 (germline): SGHTA, FQGNSA. V lost 3 bases, J lost 4 bases, and 10 bases lay in between. CDR3 length: 15 amino acids. CDR3 nucleotide sequence: TGTGCCAGCAGCTTTCAGGGATCAGGGGCCAACGTCCTGACTTTC. Its translation is CASSFQGSGANVLTF.

This clone showed up just a few times. The genes are TRBV19 and TRBJ2-2; D is possibly TRBD2 (5 bases). This CDR3 region has 13 residues. Germline V lookup: CDR1 LNHDA, CDR2 SQIVND (reference sequence). V lost 3 bases and J 4 bases, leaving 6 bases between the germline ends. The CDR3 sequence is CASSMLATGELFF. CDR3 bases: TGTGCCAGTAGTATGCTAGCCACCGGGGAGCTGTTTTTT.

This clone was found once. The genes are TRBV28 and TRBJ1-5, with TRBD1 identical over 10 bases. Per the germline V gene, CDR1 is MDHEN and CDR2 is SYDVKM. This CDR3 has 14 amino acids. Unmatched junction bases numbered 5, after V lost 6 bases and J lost 6 bases. CDR3 region: CASSIGQGGQPQHF. The CDR3 DNA follows: TGTGCCAGCAGCATTGGACAGGGGGGTCAGCCCCAGCATTTT.